This T cell receptor beta chain was identified during a study of blood T cell repertoires in COVID-19. Study-wide background: Researchers got acute and convalescent COVID-19 samples from the United States, Italy and Spain. Nucleic acid was either cDNA or gDNA, and it came from T cells, B-cell-depleted T cells, or PBMCs.

With V trimmed by 8 bases and J by 5 bases, 6 bases remained unmatched. The CDR3 has 13 amino acids. The germline V gene has CDR1 MNHEY and CDR2 SMNVEV (reference sequence). As processed by the authors: Amplification from reference gene primers served as the basis for estimated nucleated cell counts. Produced via immunoSEQ multiplex PCR; TCRdb's table is partial and in-frame only. That table gives V, J and clone size, and the DNA gave D and trimming. The table records roughly 100,000 clones, around 90% of them present only once. The sequenced material came from peripheral blood. The rearrangement joins TRBV27 to TRBJ2-5; 9 bases agree with TRBD2. This receptor was obtained from a human donor in a cohort sampled during active COVID-19. The CDR3 DNA sequence: TGTGCCAGCCGTAGCGGGAGCCACGAGACCCAGTACTTC. It is translated as CASRSGSHETQYF.